The 12 T cell receptor beta chains presented below share a single source sample, sequenced in a study of beta chain features in type 1 diabetes. Expressed TCRB transcripts were sequenced after all isolated RNA was converted to cDNA. Profiling relied on immunoSEQ multiplex PCR, and the TCRdb table lists in-frame clones only, not all of them. The repertoire holds some 900,000 clones, with under 20% as singletons. Sample: naive CD4+ T cells from blood. The receptors shown here come from a woman aged 18-35 years in good health.

CDR3 sequence (DNA): TGTGCCAGCTCACCATGGGGGGGCAACGAGCAGTACTTC. Amino acids: CASSPWGGNEQYF. The chain joins TRBV18 to TRBJ2-7, with D possibly TRBD2 on 7 matching bases. CDR1 and CDR2 (germline): KGHSH, LQKENI. This CDR3 is built from 13 residues. V was cut by 2 bases and J by 5 bases, with 10 bases left in between.

This clone has just one count. The chain joins TRBV11-2 to TRBJ2-7; D unclear. CDR1 SGHAT and CDR2 FQNNGV come from the germline V gene. There are 14 residues in the CDR3. V lost 5 bases, J lost 1 base, and 12 bases lay in between. CDR3 residues: CASSISTGSYEQYF. For the CDR3, the DNA is TGTGCCAGCAGCATATCAACTGGTTCCTACGAGCAGTACTTC.

The chain carries TRBV29-1 and TRBJ2-1; 7 bases are a match to TRBD2. V lost 5 bases, J lost 10 bases, and 14 bases stayed unmatched. Germline assignment: CDR1 SQVTM and CDR2 ANQGSEA. The CDR3 covers 14 residues. The CDR3: CSVSRGAGRTEQFF. CDR3 DNA sequence: TGCAGCGTTTCCCGTGGAGCGGGGAGGACGGAGCAGTTCTTC.

The chain uses TRBV18 and TRBJ2-7; D gene unclear. Trimming removed 5 bases at V and 3 bases at J, with 14 bases between. Germline loops: CDR1 KGHSH, CDR2 LQKENI. The CDR3 runs to 14 residues. The CDR3 loop reads CASSSISSSYEQYF. CDR3 sequence (DNA): TGTGCCAGCTCATCTATTTCGAGTAGCTACGAGCAGTACTTC.

The genes are TRBV18 and TRBJ2-7, with 11 bases that match TRBD2. Germline CDR1 is KGHSH and CDR2 is LQKENI. With V trimmed by 2 bases and J by 11 bases, 5 bases remained unmatched. CDR3 length equals 13 residues. The CDR3 DNA reads as TGTGCCAGCTCACCAGAGGGACTAGCGGTCAAGTACTTC. Translating gives CASSPEGLAVKYF.

Comments on this clone: At the DNA level, this CDR3 is encoded by other sequences in the same sample as well. This chain joins TRBV5-1 and TRBJ1-5, with 7 bases fitting TRBD1. The CDR3 sequence is 14 residues long. J was trimmed by 6 bases and V by 0 bases; bases with no gene match: 3. Looked up from germline, CDR1 is SGHRS and CDR2 is YFSETQ. The chain's CDR3 is CASSLGQGGQPQHF. CDR3 DNA: TGCGCCAGCAGCTTGGGACAGGGAGGTCAGCCCCAGCATTTT.

The gene calls are TRBV5-4 and TRBJ2-6; D unclear. Germline CDR1 and CDR2: SGHNT and YYREEE (reference sequence). This CDR3 region has 17 residues. V lost 7 bases and J 0 bases, leaving 17 bases between the germline ends. The CDR3 sequence: CASGKGRPGSGANVLTF. For the CDR3, the DNA is TGTGCCAGCGGGAAAGGCAGGCCGGGCTCTGGGGCCAACGTCCTGACTTTC. Full variable domain (remainder filled in from reference TRBV5-4 and TRBJ2-6): ETGVTQSPTHLIKTRGQQVTLRCSSQSGHNTVSWYQQALGQGPQFIFQYYREEENGRGNFPPRFSGLQFPNYSSELNVNALELDDSALYLCASGKGRPGSGANVLTFGAGSRLTVL.

There are a few counts of this clone. Written as DNA, the CDR3 is TGTGCCAGCAGCTTCCTCGGGCTAGCGGGCCTCACAGATACGCAGTATTTT. Translating gives CASSFLGLAGLTDTQYF. The gene calls are TRBV7-2 and TRBJ2-3, with 8 bases aligning to TRBD2. V dropped 3 bases and J dropped 2; count of bases not matched to a gene: 10. This CDR3 has 17 residues. Germline loops: CDR1 SGHTA, CDR2 FQGNSA.

With respect to this clone: The identical CDR3 is also encoded by other nucleotide sequences in the sample. The rearrangement joins TRBV18 to TRBJ2-7; D not certain. The germline gives CDR1 KGHSH, CDR2 LQKENI. V shed 3 bases and J shed 0 bases, with 9 bases lying between them. The CDR3 totals 14 residues. The CDR3 loop reads CASSPPAGSYEQYF. The CDR3 DNA reads as TGTGCCAGCTCACCCCCCGCAGGCTCCTACGAGCAGTACTTC.

This chain links TRBV19 with TRBJ2-4, with TRBD2 as a possible D gene (6 bases). Germline CDR1 and CDR2: LNHDA and SQIVND (reference sequence). This CDR3 has 14 amino acids. Between the trimmed V and J ends, which lost 10 bases and 6 bases, there was a span of 19 bases. As DNA, the CDR3 is TGTGCCACCTCTCACGGGGGAGACGCAAACATTCAGTACTTC. Its translation is CATSHGGDANIQYF.

This clone has only a few counts. The chain employs TRBV18 and TRBJ2-1; the D gene is possibly TRBD2 (5 bases). The CDR3 runs 13 residues. Deletions cut 4 bases from V and 10 bases from J, with 14 bases between. CDR1 is KGHSH, CDR2 LQKENI, per germline. In nucleotides, the CDR3 is TGTGCCAGCTCACTACTAGTAGTGGGCGAGCAGTTCTTC. It codes for CASSLLVVGEQFF. Complete variable domain (other parts from reference TRBV18 and TRBJ2-1): NAGVMQNPRHLVRRRGQEARLRCSPMKGHSHVYWYRQLPEEGLKFMVYLQKENIIDESGMPKERFSAEFPKEGPSILRIQQVVRGDSAAYFCASSLLVVGEQFFGPGTRLTVL.

The V gene is TRBV6-5, the J gene TRBJ2-2, with unresolved D. The CDR3 has 16 amino acids. V was pared by 1 base and J by 4 bases, with 13 bases between. The germline V gene has CDR1 MNHEY and CDR2 SVGAGI. The CDR3 loop is CASSYFAVGSTGELFF. As DNA, the CDR3 is TGTGCCAGCAGTTACTTCGCCGTCGGGTCCACCGGGGAGCTGTTTTTT.